There are many counts of the clone carrying this T cell receptor (beta chain). Via MiXCR, TCRdb re-called the PCR reads, giving one row per CDR3 protein. The sample consists of more than 450,000 distinct CDR3 sequences, over 20% of them appearing once. This record belongs to a study of molecular identifiers for immune sequencing clone quantification. V trimming: 0 bases; J trimming: 0 bases; junction bases outside the gene matches: 2. The length of the CDR3 is 16 residues. Per germline, CDR1 MNHNY and CDR2 SVGAGI (reference sequence). The source of this sequence is a human donor in good health. Some libraries in this study had Jurkat cell RNA spiked in. Material for sequencing was naive CD8+ T cells from blood, with Jurkat cell RNA spiked in. Subset defined: FACS-sorted CD8+CD4-CCR7+CD45RA+ naive T cells. The genes are TRBV6-6 and TRBJ2-1, with 7 positions matching TRBD2. Here the CDR3 reads CASSYSLAASYNEQFF. DNA for the CDR3: TGTGCCAGCAGTTACTCCCTAGCGGCCTCCTACAATGAGCAGTTCTTC.